A single sample gave rise to the 24 T cell receptor beta chains below, sequenced in a study of blood T cell repertoires in COVID-19. The assay was immunoSEQ multiplex PCR, and TCRdb's table has in-frame clones only and misses some. The sample has about 240,000 clones, 70% to 90% seen once. Sequenced sample: peripheral blood. The receptor set was obtained from a woman in her 70s with active or convalescent COVID-19.

For the CDR3, the DNA is TGTGCCAGCAGCTCCCGGGGCCGGGACAAAACGCAGTATTTT. Protein product: CASSSRGRDKTQYF. This rearrangement joins TRBV7-9 to TRBJ2-3, with D tentatively TRBD1 (6 bases). Germline loops: CDR1 SEHNR, CDR2 FQNEAQ (reference sequence). CDR3 length: 14 residues. Trimming stripped 4 bases from V and 9 bases from J, with 17 bases between. Drawing the rest from reference TRBV7-9 and TRBJ2-3, the complete variable domain is DTGVSQNPRHKITKRGQNVTFRCDPISEHNRLYWYRQTLGQGPEFLTYFQNEAQLEKSRLLSDRFSAERPKGSFSTLEIQRTEQGDSAMYLCASSSRGRDKTQYFGPGTRLTVL.

V and J are TRBV10-2 and TRBJ2-5; the D gene is possibly TRBD2 (6 bases). The CDR3 covers 13 residues. The germline CDR1 and CDR2 sequences are WSHSY and SAAADI. V was trimmed by 8 bases and J by 1 base, leaving 11 bases between them. The CDR3 nucleotides are TGCGCCAGCCGGAGGGAACCCCAAGAGACCCAGTACTTC. Encoded protein: CASRREPQETQYF.

The CDR3 DNA reads as TGTGCCAGTAGTGATACGGGGACAAGGACCTATAATTCACCCCTCCACTTT. It encodes CASSDTGTRTYNSPLHF. This sequence joins TRBV19 and TRBJ1-6; weak D call: TRBD1 (6 bases). The CDR3 loop spans 17 amino acids. V was cut by 5 bases and J by 2 bases, with 16 bases left in between. Germline-derived CDR1 and CDR2 are LNHDA and SQIVND (reference sequence).

This clone was observed once. This sequence joins TRBV29-1 and TRBJ1-4; TRBD1 aligns across 9 bases. CDR1 and CDR2 (germline): SQVTM, ANQGSEA. The CDR3 is made up of 12 amino acids. The V and J ends lost 6 bases and 8 bases, in that order; junction bases with no gene match: 4. CDR3 sequence (DNA): TGCAGCGTAGGCGGGACAGGGGAAAAACTGTTTTTT. Translation gives CSVGGTGEKLFF.

This clone appeared a single time. The chain links TRBV19 to TRBJ2-7; D unclear. This CDR3 contains 12 residues. Germline lookup yields CDR1 LNHDA and CDR2 SQIVND (reference sequence). Trimming pared 4 bases from V and 5 bases from J, leaving 9 bases between. The CDR3 sequence is CASSTRSNEQYF. DNA for the CDR3: TGTGCCAGTAGTACCCGAAGCAACGAGCAGTACTTC.

J is TRBJ1-5 and V is TRBV10-1, with TRBD1 identical over 9 bases. This CDR3 spans 15 amino acids. The ends lost 0 bases at V and 4 bases at J; junction bases unmatched: 1. The germline gives CDR1 WNHNN, CDR2 SYGVQD (reference sequence). For the CDR3, the DNA is TGCGCCAGCAGTGAGTCGGGACAGGGAAATCAGCCCCAGCATTTT. Protein sequence: CASSESGQGNQPQHF.

This clone was seen a handful of times. The chain recombines TRBV18 with TRBJ2-7; a possible D gene is TRBD2 (5 bases). From germline, CDR1 is KGHSH and CDR2 LQKENI. Trimming took 3 bases from V and 3 from J, leaving 12 bases between them. The CDR3 is 14 amino acids. In nucleotides, the CDR3 is TGTGCCAGCTCACCGCAGAGGGCAAACTACGAGCAGTACTTC. Translating gives CASSPQRANYEQYF.

The J gene is TRBJ1-1, the V gene TRBV24-1, with D perhaps TRBD1 (6 bases). CDR3 length: 13 residues. V was cut by 6 bases and J by 1 base, with 8 bases left in between. Germline V gene sequence: CDR1 KGHDR, CDR2 SFDVKD. This chain's CDR3 is CATSPGQNTEAFF. The CDR3 DNA is TGTGCCACCAGTCCGGGACAGAACACTGAAGCTTTCTTT.

This clone was seen only a few times. The chain is built from TRBV6-6 and TRBJ1-2, with 7 bases fitting TRBD1. V trimming: 6 bases; J trimming: 5 bases; junction bases outside the gene matches: 6. The V gene's germline CDR1 is MNHNY and CDR2 SVGAGI (reference sequence). The CDR3 length is 13 residues. CDR3 amino acids: CASSQDRTYGYTF. CDR3 coding DNA: TGTGCCAGCAGCCAGGACAGGACTTATGGCTACACCTTC.

V gene TRBV5-5 combines with J gene TRBJ1-3, with 11 bases fitting TRBD1. Germline trimming cut 6 bases from V and 4 bases from J; bases unmatched to any gene: 12. The CDR3 has 17 residues. Looked up from germline, CDR1 is SGHKS and CDR2 is YYEKEE (reference sequence). For the CDR3, the DNA is TGTGCCAGCACCTCAGGACAGGGGGCTAGAACGGGAAACACCATATATTTT. It is translated as CASTSGQGARTGNTIYF. Together with reference TRBV5-5 and TRBJ1-3, the CDR3 gives the full variable domain: DAGVTQSPTHLIKTRGQQVTLRCSPISGHKSVSWYQQVLGQGPQFIFQYYEKEERGRGNFPDRFSARQFPNYSSELNVNALLLGDSALYLCASTSGQGARTGNTIYFGEGSWLTVV.

This clone has only a few counts. The chain combines TRBV5-1 with TRBJ1-1; D is possibly TRBD1 (5 bases). Deletions cut 5 bases from V and 1 base from J, with 9 bases between. Germline-derived CDR1 and CDR2 are SGHRS and YFSETQ. The CDR3 extends over 13 amino acids. CDR3 sequence: CASRDDRNTEAFF. The CDR3 region has the DNA TGCGCCAGCAGGGATGACAGGAACACTGAAGCTTTCTTT.

V is TRBV2 and J is TRBJ2-3, with 8 bases that match TRBD1. V lost 7 bases and J lost 2; bases outside the gene matches: 14. Germline lookup yields CDR1 SNHLY and CDR2 FYNNEI. This CDR3 is 17 amino acids long. The CDR3 DNA reads as TGTGCCAGCAAGGGAACCTCTGGACAGGGCCACACAGATACGCAGTATTTT. It yields the protein CASKGTSGQGHTDTQYF.

This chain joins TRBV11-3 and TRBJ2-1; 7 nucleotides agree with TRBD2. The CDR3 spans 15 residues. Germline CDR1 reads SGHNT; CDR2 reads YENEEA. The junction had 6 bases not matched to a gene; V was cut back by 2 bases and J by 5 bases. In nucleotides, the CDR3 is TGTGCCAGCAGCTTAAGAAGCGGGACTCACAATGAGCAGTTCTTC. This translates into CASSLRSGTHNEQFF. The full variable domain, completed using reference TRBV11-3 and TRBJ2-1, is EAGVVQSPRYKIIEKKQPVAFWCNPISGHNTLYWYLQNLGQGPELLIRYENEEAVDDSQLPKDRFSAERLKGVDSTLKIQPAELGDSAVYLCASSLRSGTHNEQFFGPGTRLTVL.

A single count supports this clone. This chain connects TRBV6-5 to TRBJ1-1; tentative D call: TRBD1 (6 bases). Germline loops: CDR1 MNHEY, CDR2 SVGAGI. Trimming took off 5 bases at V and 0 bases at J, with 13 bases between the two ends. CDR3 length equals 15 residues. CDR3 sequence (DNA): TGTGCCAGCAGTCCATCCAGGGGAATGAACACTGAAGCTTTCTTT. Its protein is CASSPSRGMNTEAFF.

This clone has only one observation. This chain uses TRBV5-1 with TRBJ2-2; 8 positions match TRBD1. V was pared by 3 bases and J by 4 bases, with 8 bases of the junction left unmatched. Germline CDR1 SGHRS, CDR2 YFSETQ. CDR3 size: 16 residues. The CDR3 is CASSSAGGVGTGELFF. CDR3 nucleotides: TGCGCCAGCAGCTCTGCAGGGGGCGTCGGCACCGGGGAGCTGTTTTTT.

Concerning this clone itself: The junction departs from germline at one end; a sequencing error may be responsible. This chain joins TRBV28 and TRBJ1-1; no clear D. The germline gives CDR1 MDHEN, CDR2 SYDVKM. This CDR3 is 18 amino acids long. Written as DNA, the CDR3 is TGTGCCAGCAGTTTATCCCCCCCCCGGGGATTACTTAACACTGAGGCTTTCTTT. Its protein is CASSLSPPRGLLNTEAFF.

The J gene is TRBJ2-5, the V gene TRBV5-6, with 11 bases fitting TRBD1. The V gene end was trimmed by 2 bases and the J gene end by 4 bases; junction bases not matched to a gene: 4. In germline, CDR1 is SGHDT, CDR2 YYEEEE. The CDR3 runs to 15 residues. CDR3 DNA: TGTGCCAGCAGCTTAGGGACAGGGGGAGGAGAGACCCAGTACTTC. Translation: CASSLGTGGGETQYF.

In DNA, the CDR3 is TGTGCCACCAGCCCTCCTTCCCTAGGACAGGGTAGGAATGAGCAGTTCTTC. It yields the protein CATSPPSLGQGRNEQFF. This chain links TRBV24-1 with TRBJ2-1, with 8 bases lining up with TRBD1. Trimming removed 7 bases from V and 7 bases from J; junction bases left unmatched: 17. CDR3 length: 17 amino acids. The germline V gene has CDR1 KGHDR and CDR2 SFDVKD.

V is TRBV3-1 (or the pseudogene TRBV3-2) and J is TRBJ1-5; D is unclear. This CDR3 region has 15 residues. Germline CDR1 is LGHDT and CDR2 is YNNKEL (reference sequence). V was shortened by 6 bases and J by 1 base, with 13 bases between the two germline ends. In DNA form, the CDR3 reads TGTGCCAGCAGTCCCTGTCAACACAGCAATCAGCCCCAGCATTTT. It is translated as CASSPCQHSNQPQHF.

The chain links TRBV9 to TRBJ1-5; possible D gene TRBD1, 5 bases. Germline V lookup: CDR1 SGDLS, CDR2 YYNGEE. The V end was cut by 4 bases, the J end by 0 bases, with 11 bases between. There are 15 residues in the CDR3. CDR3 nucleotides: TGTGCCAGCAGCTCCGGACAATTTAGCAATCAGCCCCAGCATTTT. Its protein product is CASSSGQFSNQPQHF.

There are a few counts of this clone. J is TRBJ2-2 and V is TRBV7-9; 8 bases match TRBD1. The CDR3 length is 14 residues. Germline CDR1 and CDR2: SEHNR and FQNEAQ (reference sequence). V lost 5 bases and J lost 6; bases outside the gene matches: 5. For the CDR3, the DNA is TGTGCCAGCAGCCCGACAGGGGTTCCCGGGGAGCTGTTTTTT. It is translated as CASSPTGVPGELFF.

This chain links TRBV5-1 with TRBJ1-1, with 7 positions matching TRBD1. Germline CDR1 reads SGHRS; CDR2 reads YFSETQ. This CDR3 region has 16 residues. The V gene end was trimmed by 0 bases and the J gene end by 5 bases; junction bases not matched to a gene: 10. In nucleotides, the CDR3 is TGCGCCAGCAGCTTGGTAGGGGGCAGGGCACCGACTGAAGCTTTCTTT. The encoded protein is CASSLVGGRAPTEAFF. The full variable domain, rest sourced from reference TRBV5-1 and TRBJ1-1, is KAGVTQTPRYLIKTRGQQVTLSCSPISGHRSVSWYQQTPGQGLQFLFEYFSETQRNKGNFPGRFSGRQFSNSRSEMNVSTLELGDSALYLCASSLVGGRAPTEAFFGQGTRLTVV.

For the CDR3, the DNA is TGTGCCAGCAGCTTGGTCACAGGGGGCAATCAGCCCCAGCATTTT. It encodes CASSLVTGGNQPQHF. The chain couples TRBV5-5 to TRBJ1-5; 7 bases are a match to TRBD1. V lost 0 bases to trimming and J lost 2 bases; unmatched junction nucleotides: 2. The CDR3 sequence is 15 residues long. Germline values: CDR1 SGHKS, CDR2 YYEKEE (reference sequence).

The genes are TRBV24-1 and TRBJ2-1, with a weak D call TRBD2 (5 bases). The CDR3 has 14 residues. Trimming took 5 bases from V and 0 from J, leaving 7 bases between them. The germline CDR1 and CDR2 sequences are KGHDR and SFDVKD. Here the CDR3 DNA reads TGTGCCACCAGTGTGGGGAGCTCCTACAATGAGCAGTTCTTC. This gives the protein CATSVGSSYNEQFF.